The 26 T cell receptor beta chains reported below all come from one sample, sequenced in a study of blood T cell repertoires in COVID-19. Data came from immunoSEQ multiplex PCR; TCRdb stores just in-frame clones and leaves some out. The sample lists about 15,000 clones, over 70% occurring once. Sequenced: peripheral blood. These receptors were taken from a man between 60 and 70 years old with acute or convalescent COVID-19.

The chain combines TRBV2 with TRBJ1-2; 7 nucleotides align to TRBD1. The germline V gene encodes CDR1 SNHLY and CDR2 FYNNEI. J lost 7 bases, V lost 3 bases, and 8 bases had no gene match. The CDR3 loop spans 14 amino acids. CDR3 region: CASSDRRDSSGYTF. The CDR3 DNA reads as TGTGCCAGCAGTGACCGCCGGGACAGTTCTGGCTACACCTTC.

This chain joins TRBV7-6 and TRBJ2-3; D unresolved. Trimming removed 1 base at V and 0 bases at J, with 11 bases between. The germline CDR1 and CDR2 sequences are SGHVS and FNYEAQ. The CDR3 runs 16 residues. The CDR3 loop reads CASSLDVGSSTDTQYF. The CDR3 DNA reads TGTGCCAGCAGCTTAGATGTGGGCTCTAGCACAGATACGCAGTATTTT.

Only one count was recorded for this clone. The chain combines TRBV5-4 with TRBJ1-6; 7 bases are a match to TRBD1. Germline CDR1 and CDR2: SGHNT and YYREEE (reference sequence). The CDR3 runs to 16 residues. V was pared by 1 base and J by 7 bases, with 8 bases of the junction left unmatched. CDR3 coding DNA: TGTGCCAGCAGCTTGAGTTCGGGAGGGGGCAATTCACCCCTCCACTTT. Protein sequence: CASSLSSGGGNSPLHF.

V is TRBV9 and J is TRBJ1-5, with D possibly TRBD1 on 6 matching bases. CDR1 is SGDLS and CDR2 is YYNGEE in the germline V gene. This CDR3 region has 14 residues. Trimming shortened V by 3 bases and J by 1 base, and 8 bases separated the two germline ends. The CDR3: CASSGTDSNQPQHF. CDR3 nucleotides: TGTGCCAGCAGCGGGACAGACAGCAATCAGCCCCAGCATTTT. The full variable domain, with the rest looked up from reference TRBV9 and TRBJ1-5, is DSGVTQTPKHLITATGQRVTLRCSPRSGDLSVYWYQQSLDQGLQFLIQYYNGEERAKGNILERFSAQQFPDLHSELNLSSLELGDSALYFCASSGTDSNQPQHFGDGTRLSIL.

This chain connects TRBV10-1 to TRBJ2-7; TRBD2 aligns across 11 bases. This CDR3 is 16 amino acids long. From germline, CDR1 is WNHNN and CDR2 SYGVQD (reference sequence). The junction had 9 bases not matched to a gene; V was cut back by 6 bases and J by 2 bases. The CDR3 nucleotides are TGCGCCAGCAGATCGAACGCGGGACTAGCGGCCTACGAGCAGTACTTC. Translation: CASRSNAGLAAYEQYF.

The chain combines TRBV5-1 with TRBJ2-1; TRBD2 might be the D (6 bases). V lost 2 bases and J lost 5, with 17 bases in between. The CDR3 contains 16 residues. Germline V CDR1 and CDR2: SGHRS, YFSETQ. The CDR3 protein is CASSFRGLAYDNEQFF. The CDR3 DNA reads TGCGCCAGCAGCTTTAGGGGACTGGCATACGACAATGAGCAGTTCTTC.

The rearrangement joins TRBV5-1 to TRBJ2-1; 8 bases map to TRBD1. Germline V CDR1 and CDR2: SGHRS, YFSETQ. Trimming took 2 bases from V and 2 from J; bases not matched to a gene: 9. The CDR3 runs to 17 residues. The CDR3 nucleotides read TGCGCCAGCAGCTTTACAACCGGGACAGGCCCCTACAATGAGCAGTTCTTC. Translated, it gives CASSFTTGTGPYNEQFF.

This chain connects TRBV3-1 (or the pseudogene TRBV3-2) to TRBJ1-2; 9 positions match TRBD1. Germline CDR1 reads LGHDT; CDR2 reads YNNKEL (reference sequence). The CDR3 has 13 amino acids. The V segment lost 3 bases and the J segment 6 bases; nucleotides outside the gene matches: 2. The CDR3 DNA reads as TGTGCCAGCAGCCAGGGACAGGGAGATGGCTACACCTTC. Protein product: CASSQGQGDGYTF.

This chain connects TRBV7-9 to TRBJ1-2; unclear D gene. Trimming removed 2 bases at V and 6 bases at J, with 10 bases between. CDR1 and CDR2 (germline): SEHNR, FQNEAQ (reference sequence). This CDR3 is built from 13 residues. The CDR3 spells CASSLSFGDGYTF. The DNA of the CDR3 is TGTGCCAGCAGCTTATCATTCGGTGATGGCTACACCTTC. Supplemented by reference TRBV7-9 and TRBJ1-2, the full variable domain reads DTGVSQNPRHKITKRGQNVTFRCDPISEHNRLYWYRQTLGQGPEFLTYFQNEAQLEKSRLLSDRFSAERPKGSFSTLEIQRTEQGDSAMYLCASSLSFGDGYTFGSGTRLTVV.

V gene TRBV6-5 combines with J gene TRBJ1-5; weak D call: TRBD1 (5 bases). Germline CDR1 MNHEY, CDR2 SVGAGI. The CDR3 runs 14 residues. The V and J ends lost 5 bases and 0 bases respectively, with 8 bases between them. CDR3 loop: CASSQQVSNQPQHF. Here the CDR3 DNA reads TGTGCCAGCAGTCAACAGGTTAGCAATCAGCCCCAGCATTTT.

This clone was counted once. The V and J genes are TRBV30 and TRBJ2-7, with 12 nucleotides matching TRBD1. J gave up 0 bases and V 2 bases, and 2 bases lay outside the gene matches. The germline V gene has CDR1 GTSNPN and CDR2 SVGIG (reference sequence). The CDR3 covers 15 residues. This CDR3 is CAWSKGQGASYEQYF. CDR3 bases: TGTGCCTGGAGTAAGGGACAGGGGGCCTCCTACGAGCAGTACTTC.

The chain is built from TRBV12-3 or TRBV12-4 and TRBJ2-1; D perhaps matches TRBD1 (5 bases). V lost 6 bases to trimming and J lost 10 bases, with 16 bases between them. The CDR3 length is 13 residues. This CDR3 is CASRYPFSGEQFF. CDR3 DNA: TGTGCCAGCAGATACCCCTTTTCAGGGGAGCAGTTCTTC.

The chain couples TRBV6-6 to TRBJ2-6, with TRBD1 identical over 7 bases. Germline loops: CDR1 MNHNY, CDR2 SVGAGI (reference sequence). V shed 4 bases, J shed 1 base, and the junction held 1 base outside the gene matches. The CDR3 length is 15 residues. The CDR3 sequence: CASSSQGSGANVLTF. The CDR3 bases are TGTGCCAGCAGTTCACAGGGGTCTGGGGCCAACGTCCTGACTTTC.

This chain links TRBV7-2 with TRBJ1-4; D is unresolved. V dropped 2 bases and J dropped 4 bases, with 11 bases sitting between them. Germline loops: CDR1 SGHTA, CDR2 FQGNSA. The CDR3 sequence is 15 residues long. CDR3 protein: CASSLRSGVNEKLFF. DNA of the CDR3: TGTGCCAGCAGCTTAAGAAGCGGGGTTAATGAAAAACTGTTTTTT. Full variable domain (rest looked up from reference TRBV7-2 and TRBJ1-4): GAGVSQSPSNKVTEKGKDVELRCDPISGHTALYWYRQSLGQGLEFLIYFQGNSAPDKSGLPSDRFSAERTGGSVSTLTIQRTQQEDSAVYLCASSLRSGVNEKLFFGSGTQLSVL.

The V and J genes are TRBV10-3 and TRBJ1-5, with D possibly TRBD1 on 5 matching bases. Trimming cost V 6 bases and J 3 bases, with 18 bases left between them. This CDR3 has 16 amino acids. Looked up from germline, CDR1 is ENHRY and CDR2 is SYGVKD. CDR3 bases: TGTGCCATCAGCACCGGGGGGGGGAATTCCAATCAGCCCCAGCATTTT. Its translation is CAISTGGGNSNQPQHF.

The chain joins TRBV10-3 to TRBJ2-1, with 7 bases matching TRBD2. The germline V gene encodes CDR1 ENHRY and CDR2 SYGVKD. With 7 bases clipped from V and 4 bases from J, the junction kept 19 bases outside the gene matches. The length of the CDR3 is 18 residues. CDR3 sequence (DNA): TGTGCCATCAAGGCTAGCGGAACCCTGAGAGGGGCTTACAATGAGCAGTTCTTC. This encodes CAIKASGTLRGAYNEQFF.

The V and J genes are TRBV6-1 and TRBJ1-6; TRBD1 is a possible D gene (6 bases). Germline CDR1 reads MNHNS; CDR2 reads SASEGT. This CDR3 has 15 amino acids. The V gene lost 3 bases and the J gene lost 9 bases, with 15 bases spanning the gap. This CDR3 reads CASSETGREASPLHF. The CDR3 DNA reads TGTGCCAGCAGTGAGACAGGTCGAGAGGCTTCACCCCTCCACTTT.

V and J are TRBV6-2 or TRBV6-3 and TRBJ1-4; 12 positions match TRBD1. CDR1 and CDR2 (germline): MNHEY, SVGEGT. CDR3 length: 17 residues. V gave up 6 bases and J gave up 4 bases; unmatched junction bases: 9. As DNA, the CDR3 is TGTGCCAGCAGCCCGAGGGGACAGGGGGCGAATAATGAAAAACTGTTTTTT. As protein: CASSPRGQGANNEKLFF.

The chain carries TRBV20-1 and TRBJ1-1; TRBD1 matches at 7 bases. Germline assignment: CDR1 DFQATT and CDR2 SNEGSKA (reference sequence). The CDR3 totals 14 residues. J was trimmed by 5 bases and V by 3 bases; bases with no gene match: 9. The CDR3 region has the DNA TGCAGTGCTAGTCCGGCACAGGGGACTACTGAAGCTTTCTTT. Translated: CSASPAQGTTEAFF.

This clone was observed a single time. The chain combines TRBV9 with TRBJ2-7; 7 bases map to TRBD2. Germline CDR1 SGDLS, CDR2 YYNGEE. V gave up 0 bases and J gave up 2 bases; unmatched junction bases: 5. CDR3 length: 15 residues. The CDR3 DNA reads TGTGCCAGCAGCGTAGGGCCTAGCGGAACCTACGAGCAGTACTTC. Residues: CASSVGPSGTYEQYF.

The V call is TRBV2, the J call TRBJ2-7; 8 bases map to TRBD1. CDR1 and CDR2 (germline): SNHLY, FYNNEI. There are 17 residues in the CDR3. V dropped 1 base and J dropped 0; count of bases not matched to a gene: 8. CDR3 amino acids: CASSEERPGQGSYEQYF. CDR3 sequence (DNA): TGTGCCAGCAGTGAAGAACGTCCTGGACAGGGCTCCTACGAGCAGTACTTC.

This clone is labeled medium-sized. The chain recombines TRBV18 with TRBJ1-2, with 8 bases identical to TRBD1. Per the germline V gene, CDR1 is KGHSH and CDR2 is LQKENI. The CDR3 spans 13 residues. Losses at the gene ends were 3 bases for V and 6 bases for J; bases not matched to a gene: 3. CDR3 in amino acids: CASSPQGADGYTF. CDR3 sequence (DNA): TGTGCCAGCTCACCCCAGGGGGCTGATGGCTACACCTTC.

Turning to this clone: Its ends do not fully match the called genes, so a read error is possible. The CDR3 loop reads CASSPGQLNTYEHYF. The CDR3 DNA reads as TGTGCCAGCTCGCCAGGACAGCTGAACACCTACGAGCACTACTTC. The chain combines TRBV18 with TRBJ2-7; tentative D call: TRBD1 (6 bases). The CDR3 contains 15 residues. The germline V gene encodes CDR1 KGHSH and CDR2 LQKENI.

The chain joins TRBV5-4 to TRBJ1-1; D unclear. Trimming shortened V by 6 bases and J by 3 bases, and 12 bases separated the two germline ends. Looked up from germline, CDR1 is SGHNT and CDR2 is YYREEE (reference sequence). The CDR3 is 13 amino acids. The CDR3 DNA sequence: TGTGCCAGCAACGGAGACGGGTACACTGAAGCTTTCTTT. It encodes CASNGDGYTEAFF.

The gene calls are TRBV6-5 and TRBJ2-7; TRBD1 agrees at 7 bases. The CDR3 is 15 residues long. Germline assignment: CDR1 MNHEY and CDR2 SVGAGI. Germline trimming cut 0 bases from V and 4 bases from J; bases unmatched to any gene: 6. CDR3 nucleotides: TGTGCCAGCAGTTACTCGAACAGGGGACCGTACGAGCAGTACTTC. This codes for CASSYSNRGPYEQYF.

The V call is TRBV5-5, the J call TRBJ2-3; 9 nucleotides line up with TRBD1. The V and J ends lost 3 bases and 4 bases, in that order; junction bases with no gene match: 3. Germline loops: CDR1 SGHKS, CDR2 YYEKEE (reference sequence). The CDR3 covers 14 residues. The CDR3 DNA follows: TGTGCCAGCAGCTCTACAGGGGGCTCAGATACGCAGTATTTT. Amino acid sequence: CASSSTGGSDTQYF. The whole variable domain, filled in from reference TRBV5-5 and TRBJ2-3, reads DAGVTQSPTHLIKTRGQQVTLRCSPISGHKSVSWYQQVLGQGPQFIFQYYEKEERGRGNFPDRFSARQFPNYSSELNVNALLLGDSALYLCASSSTGGSDTQYFGPGTRLTVL.